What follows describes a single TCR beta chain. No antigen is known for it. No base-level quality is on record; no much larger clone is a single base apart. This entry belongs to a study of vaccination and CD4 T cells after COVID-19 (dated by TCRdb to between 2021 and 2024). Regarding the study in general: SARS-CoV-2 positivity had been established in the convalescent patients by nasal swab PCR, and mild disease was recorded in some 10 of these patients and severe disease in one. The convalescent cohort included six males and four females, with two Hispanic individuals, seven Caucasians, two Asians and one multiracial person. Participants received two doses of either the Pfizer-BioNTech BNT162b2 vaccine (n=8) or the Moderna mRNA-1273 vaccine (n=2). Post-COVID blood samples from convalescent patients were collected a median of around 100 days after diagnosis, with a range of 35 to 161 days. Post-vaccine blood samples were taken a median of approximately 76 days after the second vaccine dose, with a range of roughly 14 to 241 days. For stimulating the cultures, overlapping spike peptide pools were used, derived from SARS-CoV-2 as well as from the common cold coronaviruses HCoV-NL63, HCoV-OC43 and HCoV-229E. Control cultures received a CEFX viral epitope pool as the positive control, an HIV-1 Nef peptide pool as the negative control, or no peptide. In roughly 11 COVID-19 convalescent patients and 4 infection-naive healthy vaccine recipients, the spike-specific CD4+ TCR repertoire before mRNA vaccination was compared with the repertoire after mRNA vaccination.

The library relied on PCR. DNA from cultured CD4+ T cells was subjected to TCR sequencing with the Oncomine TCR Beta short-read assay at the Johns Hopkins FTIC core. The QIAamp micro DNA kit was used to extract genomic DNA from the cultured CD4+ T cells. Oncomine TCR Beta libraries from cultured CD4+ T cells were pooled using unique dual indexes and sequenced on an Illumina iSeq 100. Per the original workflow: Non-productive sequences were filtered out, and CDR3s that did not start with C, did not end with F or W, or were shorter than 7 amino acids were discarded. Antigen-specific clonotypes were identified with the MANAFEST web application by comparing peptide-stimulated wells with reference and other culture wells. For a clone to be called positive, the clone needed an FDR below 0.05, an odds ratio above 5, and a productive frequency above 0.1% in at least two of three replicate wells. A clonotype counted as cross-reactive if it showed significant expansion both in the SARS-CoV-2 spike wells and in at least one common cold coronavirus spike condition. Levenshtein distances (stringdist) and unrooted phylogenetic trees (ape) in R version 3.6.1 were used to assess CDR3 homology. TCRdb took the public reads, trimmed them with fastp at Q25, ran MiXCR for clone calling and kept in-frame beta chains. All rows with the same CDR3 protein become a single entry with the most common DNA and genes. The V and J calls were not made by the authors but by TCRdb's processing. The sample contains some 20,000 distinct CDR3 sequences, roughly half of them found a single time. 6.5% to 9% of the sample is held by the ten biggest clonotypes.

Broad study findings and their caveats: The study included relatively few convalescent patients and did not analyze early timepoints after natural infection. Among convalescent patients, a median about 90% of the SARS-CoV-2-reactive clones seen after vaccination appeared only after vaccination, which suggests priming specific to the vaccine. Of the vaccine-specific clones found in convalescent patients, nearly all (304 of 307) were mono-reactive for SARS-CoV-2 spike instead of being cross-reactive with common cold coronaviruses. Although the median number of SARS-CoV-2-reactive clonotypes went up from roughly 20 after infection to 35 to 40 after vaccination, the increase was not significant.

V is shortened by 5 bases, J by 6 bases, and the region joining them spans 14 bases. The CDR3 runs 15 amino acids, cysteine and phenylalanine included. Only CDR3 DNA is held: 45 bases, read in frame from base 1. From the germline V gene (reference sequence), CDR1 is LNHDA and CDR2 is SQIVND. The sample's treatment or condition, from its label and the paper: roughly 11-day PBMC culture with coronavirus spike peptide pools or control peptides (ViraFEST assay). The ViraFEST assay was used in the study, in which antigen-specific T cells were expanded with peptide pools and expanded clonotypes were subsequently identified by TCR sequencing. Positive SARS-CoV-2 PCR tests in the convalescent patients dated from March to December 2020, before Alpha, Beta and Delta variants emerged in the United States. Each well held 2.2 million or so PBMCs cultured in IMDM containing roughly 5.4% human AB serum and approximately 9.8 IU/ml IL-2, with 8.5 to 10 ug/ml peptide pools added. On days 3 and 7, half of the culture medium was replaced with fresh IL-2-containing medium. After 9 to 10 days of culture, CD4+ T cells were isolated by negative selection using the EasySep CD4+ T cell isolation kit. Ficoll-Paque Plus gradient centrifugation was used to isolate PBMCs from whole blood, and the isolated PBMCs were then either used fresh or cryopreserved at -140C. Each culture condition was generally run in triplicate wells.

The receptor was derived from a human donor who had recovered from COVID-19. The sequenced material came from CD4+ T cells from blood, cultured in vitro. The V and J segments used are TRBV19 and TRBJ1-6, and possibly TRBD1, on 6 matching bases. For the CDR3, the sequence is CASSQRTEGNSPLHF. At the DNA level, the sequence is TGTGCCAGTAGTCAACGGACAGAGGGTAATTCACCCCTCCACTTT.